This T cell receptor (beta chain) is drawn from a study of blood T cell repertoires in COVID-19 (TCRdb year 2020). Background for the entire study: Samples from collaborators originated in the United States, Italy and Spain and spanned both the acute and convalescent phases of COVID-19. The material from the prospective study consisted of cDNA or gDNA derived from T cells, B-cell-depleted T cells, or PBMCs. The dataset comprised deeply sampled blood TCRbeta repertoires from subjects exposed to, actively infected with, or recovered from COVID-19. The repertoires were released in a freely available public database meant as a resource for research on the immune response to SARS-CoV-2. The samples were drawn from two sources: the first 160 participants of the ongoing ImmuneRACE study, and 1,000 to 1,500 subjects contributed by 6 global collaborators. A de-identified subject ID, COVID-19 status, age in years and sex were almost always included in the sample metadata. Where available, HLA class I and class II types were taken from metadata supplied by the sample provider and were not determined by assay-based typing.

On the study overall, not on this receptor specifically: The quantity of clinical and demographic metadata differed by source and by participant and was supplied without curation.

As for this clone: Which antigen it targets is not known. Per-nucleotide qualities are absent, and no much larger clonotype sits a single base away.

V is pared back by 1 base and J by 4 bases, with 11 bases lying between the germline termini. CDR1 is given as SGHVS and CDR2 as FQNEAQ, both from the germline V gene. The CDR3 covers 15 residues, taking in both the cysteine and the phenylalanine. Only the CDR3 DNA stays, 45 bases, in frame from base 1. The immunoSEQ Assay, a bias-controlled multiplex PCR, was used to amplify TCRbeta CDR3 regions from genomic DNA. In the original analysis: The number of nucleated cells in each sample was estimated by amplification of reference gene primers within the assay. To quantify the absolute abundance of each unique TCRbeta CDR3 rearrangement, sequence reads were collapsed and filtered. For each sample, productive Simpson clonality was calculated by taking the square root of Simpson's diversity index across productive rearrangements. This is the immuneACCESS table as TCRdb keeps it, with only in-frame sequences that have V and J called. A part of the clones is gone; compared with another copy, unresolved V genes explain less than half, and the rest is unexplained. From that table come the V and J calls and clone size; the DNA was used to work out D and trimming. For this sample the table gives about 200,000 clones, of which roughly 90% were detected only once. The ten most abundant clones make up roughly 0.78% of the sample.

Whole blood was collected in K2EDTA tubes by collaborating institutions according to the institutions' own protocols. For TCRbeta analysis, collaborator samples were shipped as frozen whole blood, as isolated PBMCs, or as DNA extracted from either sample type. The source material was peripheral blood. The rearrangement combines TRBV7-8 with TRBJ1-5; there is no confident call for the D gene. This receptor was taken from a woman aged 65 to 85 with acute or convalescent COVID-19. The base sequence is TGTGCCAGCAGCTTAGGAGACAATAGGAATCAGCCCCAGCATTTT. Translated, it reads CASSLGDNRNQPQHF.